The rows below give T cell receptor beta chains drawn from one sample of a study of cytomegalovirus exposure and HLA in healthy donors. TCRdb keeps only in-frame clones here, not all; method: immunoSEQ multiplex PCR. The table lists 130,000 or so clones, 60% to 80% of them singletons. The sequencing sample was made of PBMCs. The receptors come from a woman in her sixties in good health and CMV-seronegative. Each CDR3 is given with its conserved first and last residue. Fields, in order: J gene, clone size, D gene, V gene, CDR3 protein, CDR3 DNA. The D gene is left open where the match is weak. Only part of the rows carry a size: once, few, many, or a class if the clone is expanded.

J: TRBJ1-1
size: .
D: TRBD1
V: TRBV15
CDR3: CATTTPGQGRTEAFF
DNA: TGTGCCACCACCACCCCGGGACAGGGGCGGACTGAAGCTTTCTTT

J: TRBJ2-3
size: .
D: TRBD2
V: TRBV7-3
CDR3: CASSPHGAGVGTDTQYF
DNA: TGTGCCAGCAGCCCCCACGGGGCGGGGGTGGGCACAGATACGCAGTATTTT

J: TRBJ2-2
size: .
D: .
V: TRBV14
CDR3: CASSQVRANTGELFF
DNA: TGTGCCAGCAGCCAAGTTCGCGCGAACACCGGGGAGCTGTTTTTT

J: TRBJ2-7
size: .
D: .
V: TRBV9
CDR3: CASSADYRTPYEQYF
DNA: TGTGCCAGCAGCGCAGACTATCGGACCCCCTACGAGCAGTACTTC

J: TRBJ1-5
size: .
D: .
V: TRBV19
CDR3: CASSFPPQGNQPQHF
DNA: TGTGCCAGTAGTTTCCCCCCCCAGGGGAATCAGCCCCAGCATTTT

J: TRBJ2-7
size: .
D: .
V: TRBV11-2
CDR3: CASTRWGRYEQYF
DNA: TGTGCCAGCACCCGGTGGGGGAGGTACGAGCAGTACTTC

J: TRBJ2-5
size: .
D: TRBD2
V: TRBV7-3
CDR3: CATLLAGEETQYF
DNA: TGTGCCACCCTACTAGCGGGAGAGGAGACCCAGTACTTC

J: TRBJ2-5
size: .
D: .
V: TRBV9
CDR3: CASRGAAQETQYF
DNA: TGTGCCAGCAGGGGGGCGGCACAAGAGACCCAGTACTTC

J: TRBJ2-5
size: .
D: .
V: TRBV28
CDR3: CASSLVLAETQYF
DNA: TGTGCCAGCAGTTTAGTTCTAGCAGAGACCCAGTACTTC

J: TRBJ2-3
size: .
D: TRBD2
V: TRBV2
CDR3: CASSGWTSGIDTQYF
DNA: TGTGCCAGCAGTGGATGGACTAGCGGGATAGATACGCAGTATTTT

J: TRBJ2-1
size: .
D: TRBD2
V: TRBV27
CDR3: CASSLTSSGTDNEQFF
DNA: TGTGCCAGCAGTTTGACCTCTAGCGGAACAGACAATGAGCAGTTCTTC

J: TRBJ2-7
size: .
D: .
V: TRBV27
CDR3: CASSVRPEGTEQYF
DNA: TGTGCCAGCAGTGTCCGCCCAGAGGGTACCGAGCAGTACTTC

J: TRBJ1-1
size: .
D: .
V: TRBV27
CDR3: CASSLLRQAHPVAFF
DNA: TGTGCCAGCAGTTTGTTAAGACAGGCGCACCCTGTAGCTTTCTTT

J: TRBJ2-5
size: .
D: .
V: TRBV5-5
CDR3: CASSLAQVQETQYF
DNA: TGTGCCAGCAGCTTGGCACAGGTACAAGAGACCCAGTACTTC

J: TRBJ2-5
size: .
D: .
V: TRBV28
CDR3: CASSPTKETQYF
DNA: TGTGCCAGCAGTCCCACAAAAGAGACCCAGTACTTC

J: TRBJ2-5
size: .
D: TRBD2
V: TRBV7-2
CDR3: CASSLGLAGGPQETQYF
DNA: TGTGCCAGCAGCTTAGGACTAGCGGGGGGCCCCCAAGAGACCCAGTACTTC

J: TRBJ1-5
size: .
D: .
V: TRBV4-1
CDR3: CASKKLAGPGSNQPQHF
DNA: TGCGCCAGCAAAAAATTAGCAGGACCGGGAAGCAATCAGCCCCAGCATTTT

J: TRBJ1-5
size: .
D: .
V: TRBV28
CDR3: CASSFGTPRSQPQHF
DNA: TGTGCCAGCAGTTTTGGCACCCCTCGGAGCCAGCCCCAGCATTTT

J: TRBJ2-5
size: few
D: .
V: TRBV29-1
CDR3: CSVAWGGRETQYF
DNA: TGCAGCGTTGCCTGGGGGGGCCGGGAGACCCAGTACTTC

J: TRBJ1-2
size: .
D: .
V: TRBV2
CDR3: CASSDELVGRGSVGYTF
DNA: TGTGCCAGCAGTGATGAACTCGTGGGCAGGGGTAGCGTTGGCTACACCTTC

J: TRBJ1-1
size: .
D: .
V: TRBV25-1
CDR3: CASKGQTNTEAFF
DNA: TGTGCCAGCAAAGGACAGACGAACACTGAAGCTTTCTTT

J: TRBJ1-6
size: .
D: .
V: TRBV10-2
CDR3: CASRGLRSDNSPLHF
DNA: TGCGCCAGCAGGGGACTGCGATCCGACAATTCACCCCTCCACTTT

J: TRBJ1-4
size: .
D: .
V: TRBV4-1
CDR3: CASSRVRAGDEKLFF
DNA: TGCGCCAGCAGCCGAGTGCGCGCAGGGGATGAAAAACTGTTTTTT

J: TRBJ1-1
size: .
D: TRBD1
V: TRBV5-3
CDR3: CARSWGQGEAFF
DNA: TGTGCCAGAAGCTGGGGACAGGGCGAAGCTTTCTTT

J: TRBJ1-5
size: .
D: .
V: TRBV28
CDR3: CASSLLRGDQPQHF
DNA: TGTGCCAGCAGTTTATTACGGGGAGATCAGCCCCAGCATTTT

J: TRBJ2-3
size: .
D: .
V: TRBV6-6
CDR3: CASSHQLGAGTDTQYF
DNA: TGTGCCAGCAGTCACCAACTAGGTGCCGGCACAGATACGCAGTATTTT

J: TRBJ1-1
size: .
D: TRBD1
V: TRBV11-2
CDR3: CASSTGGSQGITEAFF
DNA: TGTGCCAGCAGCACAGGGGGATCGCAGGGGATCACTGAAGCTTTCTTT

J: TRBJ2-1
size: .
D: TRBD2
V: TRBV5-4
CDR3: CASSPGLAGSYNEQFF
DNA: TGTGCCAGCAGCCCGGGACTAGCGGGCTCCTACAATGAGCAGTTCTTC

J: TRBJ2-1
size: once
D: TRBD2
V: TRBV5-1
CDR3: CASSSGTSGSQKNEQFF
DNA: TGCGCCAGCAGCTCAGGGACTAGCGGGAGCCAGAAGAATGAGCAGTTCTTC

J: TRBJ1-1
size: .
D: .
V: TRBV7-3
CDR3: CASSLTALSVNTEAFF
DNA: TGTGCCAGCAGCTTAACGGCACTATCCGTGAACACTGAAGCTTTCTTT

J: TRBJ2-3
size: .
D: TRBD2
V: TRBV12-5
CDR3: CASAQPPPATSGILSGTDTQYF
DNA: TGTGCTAGTGCCCAGCCCCCCCCCGCCACTAGCGGGATATTGAGTGGGACAGATACGCAGTATTTT

J: TRBJ2-1
size: .
D: TRBD1
V: TRBV7-9
CDR3: CASSVGTGAYNEQFF
DNA: TGTGCCAGCAGCGTAGGTACAGGGGCCTACAATGAGCAGTTCTTC

J: TRBJ2-1
size: .
D: .
V: TRBV7-3
CDR3: CASSLYGGSYNEQFF
DNA: TGTGCCAGCAGCTTATATGGCGGATCCTACAATGAGCAGTTCTTC

J: TRBJ2-7
size: .
D: .
V: TRBV27
CDR3: CASSLKRDKIYEQYF
DNA: TGTGCCAGCAGTTTAAAACGGGACAAAATCTACGAGCAGTACTTC

J: TRBJ2-3
size: few
D: TRBD2
V: TRBV2
CDR3: CASSDLAGGLDTQYF
DNA: TGTGCCAGCAGTGATCTAGCGGGAGGCCTAGATACGCAGTATTTT

J: TRBJ1-1
size: few
D: .
V: TRBV6-5
CDR3: CASSYSTQNTEAFF
DNA: TGTGCCAGCAGTTATAGCACCCAGAACACTGAAGCTTTCTTT

J: TRBJ2-3
size: .
D: .
V: TRBV19
CDR3: CASSTAGTSGYTQYF
DNA: TGTGCCAGTAGTACCGCGGGCACGTCGGGCTATACGCAGTATTTT

J: TRBJ2-3
size: .
D: TRBD2
V: TRBV11-2
CDR3: CASSTRTSGVPDTQYF
DNA: TGTGCCAGCAGCACGAGGACTAGCGGGGTCCCAGATACGCAGTATTTT

J: TRBJ2-7
size: .
D: .
V: TRBV28
CDR3: CASSISPRGEQYF
DNA: TGTGCCAGCAGCATTTCACCTAGAGGCGAGCAGTACTTC

J: TRBJ2-1
size: .
D: .
V: TRBV30
CDR3: CAWRVLGFDEQFF
DNA: TGTGCCTGGAGAGTACTAGGATTCGATGAGCAGTTCTTC

J: TRBJ2-7
size: few
D: .
V: TRBV16
CDR3: CASSPPVTQVYEQYF
DNA: TGTGCCAGCAGCCCACCCGTCACACAGGTCTACGAGCAGTACTTC

J: TRBJ1-1
size: .
D: .
V: TRBV10-2
CDR3: CASSGLPQGRVMNTEAFF
DNA: TGCGCCAGCAGTGGGCTCCCCCAGGGGAGGGTCATGAACACTGAAGCTTTCTTT

J: TRBJ1-1
size: .
D: .
V: TRBV6-1
CDR3: CASSSHTEAFF
DNA: TGTGCCAGCAGTTCTCACACTGAAGCTTTCTTT

J: TRBJ1-1
size: .
D: .
V: TRBV28
CDR3: CASSLGRGHTEAFF
DNA: TGTGCCAGCAGTTTAGGCAGGGGCCACACTGAAGCTTTCTTT

J: TRBJ2-1
size: few
D: .
V: TRBV5-4
CDR3: CASSQEDRDNEQFF
DNA: TGTGCCAGCAGCCAAGAGGACAGAGACAATGAGCAGTTCTTC

J: TRBJ1-4
size: once
D: .
V: TRBV15
CDR3: CATSRDHSGNEKLFF
DNA: TGTGCCACCAGCAGAGATCACAGCGGGAATGAAAAACTGTTTTTT

J: TRBJ2-5
size: .
D: .
V: TRBV7-7
CDR3: CASSFSGVETQYF
DNA: TGTGCCAGCAGCTTTTCGGGTGTCGAGACCCAGTACTTC

J: TRBJ2-2
size: .
D: .
V: TRBV7-9
CDR3: CASSSRSQGRINTGELFF
DNA: TGTGCCAGCAGCTCTCGTTCCCAGGGTAGGATCAACACCGGGGAGCTGTTTTTT

J: TRBJ2-7
size: .
D: .
V: TRBV2
CDR3: CASSPTLQATEQYF
DNA: TGTGCCAGCAGCCCGACCCTCCAGGCGACCGAGCAGTACTTC

J: TRBJ1-2
size: .
D: TRBD1
V: TRBV27
CDR3: CASSSAGQGAEGYTF
DNA: TGTGCCAGCAGCTCGGCGGGACAGGGGGCCGAAGGCTACACCTTC

J: TRBJ2-7
size: .
D: TRBD2
V: TRBV6-1
CDR3: CASTILAGPYEQYF
DNA: TGTGCCAGCACCATCTTAGCGGGGCCATACGAGCAGTACTTC

J: TRBJ1-1
size: .
D: .
V: TRBV7-8
CDR3: CASSLRTEAFF
DNA: TGTGCCAGCAGCCTACGGACTGAAGCTTTCTTT

J: TRBJ2-2
size: .
D: TRBD2
V: TRBV7-9
CDR3: CASSLATSGNTGELFF
DNA: TGTGCCAGCAGCTTAGCGACTAGCGGGAACACCGGGGAGCTGTTTTTT

J: TRBJ1-4
size: few
D: TRBD1
V: TRBV11-2
CDR3: CASSRLQGAREKLFF
DNA: TGTGCCAGCAGCCGTTTGCAGGGGGCGAGGGAAAAACTGTTTTTT